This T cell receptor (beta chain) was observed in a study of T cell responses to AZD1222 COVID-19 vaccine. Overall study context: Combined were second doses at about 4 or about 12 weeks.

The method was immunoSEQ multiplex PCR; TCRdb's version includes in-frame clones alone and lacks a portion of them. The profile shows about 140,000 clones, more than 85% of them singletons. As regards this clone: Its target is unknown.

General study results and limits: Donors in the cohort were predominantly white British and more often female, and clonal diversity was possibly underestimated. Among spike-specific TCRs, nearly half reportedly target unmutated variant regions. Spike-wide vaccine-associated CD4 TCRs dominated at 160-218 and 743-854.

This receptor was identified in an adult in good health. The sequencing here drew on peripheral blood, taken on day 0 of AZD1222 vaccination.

The CDR3 loop reads CASSGGPSLNQPQHF. Written as DNA, the CDR3 is TGTGCCAGCAGCGGGGGCCCTTCCCTTAATCAGCCCCAGCATTTT. The V gene is TRBV7-6, the J gene TRBJ1-5; maybe TRBD1 (6 bases). The CDR3 extends over 15 amino acids. Trimming shortened V by 5 bases and J by 4 bases, and 15 bases separated the two germline ends. The germline V gene encodes CDR1 SGHVS and CDR2 FNYEAQ.